The 25 T cell receptor beta chains below were found in one sample sequenced in a study of cytomegalovirus exposure and HLA in healthy donors (dated by TCRdb to 2017 to 2019). The method was the immunoSEQ multiplex PCR assay. The multiplex PCR relied on a mix of 60 forward primers for TCR Vbeta segments and 13 reverse primers for TCR Jbeta segments. TCRdb mirrors the immuneACCESS table, restricted to in-frame sequences. Some clones are absent from its copies; in checked studies, under half trace to an unresolved V gene, and the reason for the others is unknown. Recorded for this sample are about 150,000 clones; around four fifths of them occurred a single time. 3% to 3.5% of the sample is taken by the ten largest. The sample consisted of PBMCs. These receptors originate from a male donor in good health and CMV-seronegative.

The chain couples TRBV9 to TRBJ2-1; 13 bases agree with TRBD2. Trimming removed 4 bases from V and 2 bases from J; junction bases left unmatched: 9. CDR1 is SGDLS, CDR2 YYNGEE, per germline. The CDR3 is made up of 18 amino acids. The CDR3 loop reads CASSSGTSGMGTYNEQFF. CDR3 bases: TGTGCCAGCAGCTCCGGGACTAGCGGGATGGGGACCTACAATGAGCAGTTCTTC. The full variable domain, with the rest looked up from reference TRBV9 and TRBJ2-1, is DSGVTQTPKHLITATGQRVTLRCSPRSGDLSVYWYQQSLDQGLQFLIQYYNGEERAKGNILERFSAQQFPDLHSELNLSSLELGDSALYFCASSSGTSGMGTYNEQFFGPGTRLTVL.

The gene calls are TRBV7-9 and TRBJ2-1; the match to TRBD2 covers 12 bases. Trimming cost V 5 bases and J 7 bases; bases outside gene matches: 6. This CDR3 contains 15 residues. The germline V gene encodes CDR1 SEHNR and CDR2 FQNEAQ (reference sequence). CDR3 amino acids: CASSPGTSGSNEQFF. Written as DNA, the CDR3 is TGTGCCAGCAGCCCTGGGACTAGCGGGTCAAATGAGCAGTTCTTC.

This clone appeared a single time. J is TRBJ1-4 and V is TRBV6-1; D gene unclear. This CDR3 spans 12 amino acids. V was clipped by 5 bases and J by 8 bases, with 9 bases between them. The germline V gene encodes CDR1 MNHNS and CDR2 SASEGT. Written as DNA, the CDR3 is TGTGCCAGCAGTTCCCGGAGGGAAAAACTGTTTTTT. Translated, it gives CASSSRREKLFF.

The rearrangement joins TRBV7-2 to TRBJ2-3; 11 bases are a match to TRBD2. This CDR3 has 19 residues. V trimming: 2 bases; J trimming: 5 bases; junction bases outside the gene matches: 15. Germline V lookup: CDR1 SGHTA, CDR2 FQGNSA. CDR3 nucleotide sequence: TGTGCCAGCAGCTTAAAGCCGGGAGTAGCGGGAGGGCCCCGAGATACGCAGTATTTT. This translates into CASSLKPGVAGGPRDTQYF.

This chain links TRBV29-1 with TRBJ1-3, with D uncertain. The end of the DNA fits TRBJ2-2 better, so the J call may be wrong. CDR1 is SQVTM and CDR2 is ANQGSEA in the germline V gene. This CDR3 contains 12 residues. The CDR3 region has the DNA TGCAGCGTTGTTAGCCCCGCCGGGGAGCTGTTTTTT. Protein sequence: CSVVSPAGELFF.

The chain recombines TRBV2 with TRBJ1-2, with D perhaps TRBD1 (6 bases). This CDR3 is built from 15 residues. V lost 6 bases, J lost 0 bases, and 14 bases lay in between. Germline CDR1 SNHLY, CDR2 FYNNEI. The CDR3 region is CASRIDRMANYGYTF. CDR3 in DNA: TGTGCCAGCAGGATTGACAGGATGGCTAACTATGGCTACACCTTC.

This clone is a singleton in its sample. The J gene is TRBJ1-1, the V gene TRBV2; TRBD1 agrees at 7 bases. Germline V gene data show CDR1 as SNHLY and CDR2 as FYNNEI. With 4 bases clipped from V and 9 bases from J, the junction kept 5 bases outside the gene matches. The CDR3 is 12 residues long. CDR3 sequence: CASSATGDQAFF. DNA for the CDR3: TGTGCCAGCAGTGCCACAGGGGATCAAGCTTTCTTT. Filled out from reference TRBV2 and TRBJ1-1, the complete variable domain reads EPEVTQTPSHQVTQMGQEVILRCVPISNHLYFYWYRQILGQKVEFLVSFYNNEISEKSEIFDDQFSVERPDGSNFTLKIRSTKLEDSAMYFCASSATGDQAFFGQGTRLTVV.

The chain links TRBV10-3 to TRBJ2-3, with 8 bases fitting TRBD1. V gave up 3 bases and J gave up 4 bases; unmatched junction bases: 6. Germline V gene lookup returns CDR1 ENHRY and CDR2 SYGVKD. The CDR3 contains 15 residues. CDR3 coding DNA: TGTGCCATCAGTGACTCCAGGGGGCGGCCAGATACGCAGTATTTT. Translation: CAISDSRGRPDTQYF.

This clone was picked up a small number of times. The chain combines TRBV6-5 with TRBJ2-7; weak D call: TRBD1 (6 bases). Germline V gene sequence: CDR1 MNHEY, CDR2 SVGAGI. The V and J ends lost 2 bases and 2 bases respectively, with 16 bases between them. The CDR3 is 16 residues long. CDR3 in DNA: TGTGCCAGCAGTTACCATGGGACAAATCATGCCTACGAGCAGTACTTC. Residues: CASSYHGTNHAYEQYF.

The chain links TRBV9 to TRBJ1-1; TRBD1 agrees at 7 bases. In germline, CDR1 is SGDLS, CDR2 YYNGEE. This CDR3 has 15 residues. J was trimmed by 3 bases and V by 0 bases; bases with no gene match: 5. The CDR3: CASSVDDRVDTEAFF. In nucleotides, the CDR3 is TGTGCCAGCAGCGTAGATGACAGGGTCGACACTGAAGCTTTCTTT.

The V and J genes are TRBV5-1 and TRBJ2-3, with D possibly matching TRBD2 (6 bases). The germline gives CDR1 SGHRS, CDR2 YFSETQ. CDR3 size: 16 residues. V was cut by 0 bases and J by 2 bases, with 13 bases left in between. The CDR3 loop reads CASSLGDAGHTDTQYF. The CDR3 nucleotides read TGCGCCAGCAGCTTGGGGGATGCGGGGCACACAGATACGCAGTATTTT.

This chain links TRBV5-1 with TRBJ1-6; D remains ambiguous. Germline values: CDR1 SGHRS, CDR2 YFSETQ. The CDR3 extends over 15 amino acids. V gave up 0 bases and J gave up 5 bases, with 9 bases separating them. In DNA, the CDR3 is TGCGCCAGCAGCTTGGACCGCCGGGATAATTCACCCCTCCACTTT. This sequence encodes CASSLDRRDNSPLHF.

CDR3 amino acids: CAISESGQTYTGELFF. The CDR3 nucleotides read TGTGCCATCAGTGAGTCGGGGCAGACCTACACCGGGGAGCTGTTTTTT. This chain uses TRBV10-3 with TRBJ2-2, with a possible D match to TRBD1 (5 bases). Trimming left V 0 bases short and J 3 bases short, with 11 bases between. The germline CDR1 and CDR2 sequences are ENHRY and SYGVKD. CDR3 length: 16 residues.

The CDR3 DNA reads TGTGCCAGCAGCCAGGGGGCGGGGGGGACGGGGGAGACCCAGTACTTC. It yields the protein CASSQGAGGTGETQYF. V is TRBV7-2 and J is TRBJ2-5; D may be TRBD2 (9 bases). This CDR3 has 16 amino acids. CDR1 SGHTA and CDR2 FQGNSA come from the germline V gene. V was cut by 5 bases and J by 5 bases, with 21 bases left in between. The full variable domain, rest sourced from reference TRBV7-2 and TRBJ2-5, is GAGVSQSPSNKVTEKGKDVELRCDPISGHTALYWYRQSLGQGLEFLIYFQGNSAPDKSGLPSDRFSAERTGGSVSTLTIQRTQQEDSAVYLCASSQGAGGTGETQYFGPGTRLLVL.

The rearrangement uses TRBV27 and TRBJ2-7, with 10 bases lining up with TRBD1. CDR3 length: 18 amino acids. Germline lookup yields CDR1 MNHEY and CDR2 SMNVEV (reference sequence). J gave up 2 bases and V 2 bases, and 12 bases lay outside the gene matches. The CDR3 loop is CASSLGGRQGAGAYEQYF. The CDR3 DNA is TGTGCCAGCAGTTTAGGGGGTCGACAGGGGGCAGGAGCCTACGAGCAGTACTTC.

This chain joins TRBV9 and TRBJ2-1; 7 bases are a match to TRBD2. This CDR3 contains 15 residues. Germline CDR1 SGDLS, CDR2 YYNGEE. V dropped 5 bases and J dropped 3; count of bases not matched to a gene: 8. The CDR3 loop is CASSEIGGDYNEQFF. The CDR3 bases are TGTGCCAGCAGTGAAATTGGGGGGGACTACAATGAGCAGTTCTTC.

CDR3 bases: TGTGCCAGCAGTCCGACAGGGACGAACACCGGGGAGCTGTTTTTT. It translates to CASSPTGTNTGELFF. The rearrangement links TRBV6-6 to TRBJ2-2; 7 nucleotides line up with TRBD1. Germline loops: CDR1 MNHNY, CDR2 SVGAGI (reference sequence). The CDR3 contains 15 residues. The junction had 3 bases not matched to a gene; V was cut back by 5 bases and J by 0 bases.

The chain links TRBV30 to TRBJ1-2, with 10 bases matching TRBD1. Trimming cost V 3 bases and J 4 bases; bases outside gene matches: 2. The germline V gene has CDR1 GTSNPN and CDR2 SVGIG (reference sequence). This CDR3 has 13 residues. CDR3 amino acids: CAWSGQGGYGYTF. CDR3 nucleotide sequence: TGTGCCTGGAGCGGACAGGGGGGCTATGGCTACACCTTC.

V is TRBV6-5 and J is TRBJ1-4; 7 bases align to TRBD1. The CDR3 has 14 residues. Germline V gene data show CDR1 as MNHEY and CDR2 as SVGAGI. V lost 8 bases to trimming and J lost 7 bases; unmatched junction nucleotides: 10. CDR3 nucleotide sequence: TGTGCCAGCGGGTACAGGGGTATTGGTGAAAAACTGTTTTTT. It is translated as CASGYRGIGEKLFF.

The genes are TRBV5-1 and TRBJ2-3, with TRBD2 identical over 8 bases. J lost 3 bases, V lost 5 bases, and 14 bases had no gene match. The CDR3 has 17 residues. Germline V gene data show CDR1 as SGHRS and CDR2 as YFSETQ. The CDR3 coding sequence is TGCGCCAGCAGTCGGGGTCACCGGGAGGGCCGGACAGATACGCAGTATTTT. It specifies CASSRGHREGRTDTQYF.

This clone came up once. CDR3 nucleotide sequence: TGTGCCAGCAGCTTAGCGGGGGGGTCGAGCTCCTACGAGCAGTACTTC. Residues: CASSLAGGSSSYEQYF. The V call is TRBV7-2, the J call TRBJ2-7; TRBD2 matches at 7 bases. The J segment lost 0 bases and the V segment lost 0 bases, leaving 5 bases of the junction unmatched. The CDR3 spans 16 residues. The germline V gene has CDR1 SGHTA and CDR2 FQGNSA.

In its sample, this clone is medium-sized. V and J are TRBV19 and TRBJ2-1, with 9 nucleotides matching TRBD2. There are 15 residues in the CDR3. The ends lost 3 bases at V and 5 bases at J; junction bases unmatched: 5. From germline, CDR1 is LNHDA and CDR2 SQIVND (reference sequence). The CDR3 loop is CASSILLAGNNEQFF. DNA for the CDR3: TGTGCCAGTAGTATTCTCCTAGCGGGAAACAATGAGCAGTTCTTC. Supplemented by reference TRBV19 and TRBJ2-1, the full variable domain reads DGGITQSPKYLFRKEGQNVTLSCEQNLNHDAMYWYRQDPGQGLRLIYYSQIVNDFQKGDIAEGYSVSREKKESFPLTVTSAQKNPTAFYLCASSILLAGNNEQFFGPGTRLTVL.

This clone has just one count. This chain joins TRBV5-8 and TRBJ2-7, with D possibly TRBD2 on 6 matching bases. CDR1 is SGHTS, CDR2 YDEGEE, per germline. The CDR3 contains 14 residues. Between the trimmed V and J ends, which lost 2 bases and 6 bases, there was a span of 15 bases. CDR3 region: CASSFWRGGVEQYF. The CDR3 DNA sequence: TGTGCCAGCAGCTTTTGGAGAGGAGGGGTCGAGCAGTACTTC. Complete variable domain (other parts from reference TRBV5-8 and TRBJ2-7): EAGVTQSPTHLIKTRGQQATLRCSPISGHTSVYWYQQALGLGLQFLLWYDEGEERNRGNFPPRFSGRQFPNYSSELNVNALELEDSALYLCASSFWRGGVEQYFGPGTRLTVT.

This chain connects TRBV4-1 to TRBJ1-1; D gene uncertain. This CDR3 is 14 amino acids long. CDR1 and CDR2 from the germline V gene are MGHRA and YSYEKL. The V gene lost 4 bases and the J gene lost 4 bases, with 13 bases spanning the gap. The CDR3 sequence is CASSRGLTTTEAFF. The CDR3 DNA follows: TGCGCCAGCAGCCGAGGACTGACTACCACTGAAGCTTTCTTT.

This chain links TRBV14 with TRBJ1-5; 12 positions match TRBD1. There are 21 residues in the CDR3. V lost 3 bases, J lost 2 bases, and 17 bases stayed unmatched. CDR1 and CDR2 from the germline V gene are SGHDN and FVKESK. The CDR3 loop is CASSQINTGTGGLIGNQPQHF. The DNA for the CDR3 is TGTGCCAGCAGCCAGATAAATACCGGGACAGGGGGCTTGATTGGCAATCAGCCCCAGCATTTT.